Included here is one T cell receptor beta chain sequence, with context. V dropped 0 bases and J dropped 7; count of bases not matched to a gene: 9. This CDR3 spans 16 amino acids. The germline CDR1 and CDR2 sequences are SGDLS and YYNGEE. This entry belongs to a study of T cell changes during pregnancy in multiple sclerosis. Here immunoSEQ multiplex PCR was the method, and the copy in TCRdb shows in-frame clones only, minus some. This table holds about 100,000 clones, almost 95% found once. The sequencing here drew on peripheral blood, taken before pregnancy. The rearrangement links TRBV9 to TRBJ2-1; 8 nucleotides align to TRBD2. This receptor was obtained from a female donor with multiple sclerosis, enrolled in a pregnancy study. The CDR3 bases are TGTGCCAGCAGCGTAGCCCCGGGAGGGCCGTGGAATGAGCAGTTCTTC. It codes for CASSVAPGGPWNEQFF.